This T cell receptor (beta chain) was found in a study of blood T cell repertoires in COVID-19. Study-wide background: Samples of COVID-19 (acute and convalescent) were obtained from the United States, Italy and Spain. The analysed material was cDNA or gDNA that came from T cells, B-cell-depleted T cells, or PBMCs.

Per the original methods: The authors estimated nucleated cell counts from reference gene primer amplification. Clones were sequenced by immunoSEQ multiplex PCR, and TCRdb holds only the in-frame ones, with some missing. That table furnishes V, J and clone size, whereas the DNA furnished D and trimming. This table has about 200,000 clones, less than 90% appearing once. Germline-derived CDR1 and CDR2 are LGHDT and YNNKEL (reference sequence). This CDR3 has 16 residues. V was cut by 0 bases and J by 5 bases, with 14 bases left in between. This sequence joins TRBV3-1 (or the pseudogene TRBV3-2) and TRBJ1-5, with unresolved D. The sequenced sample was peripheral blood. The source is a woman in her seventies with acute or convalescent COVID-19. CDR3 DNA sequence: TGTGCCAGCAGCCAAGATATATCGGGTTGGGATCAGCCCCAGCATTTT. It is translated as CASSQDISGWDQPQHF.